The entry below gives a single T cell receptor beta chain sequence along with its context. Antigen unknown. The template for TCR beta VDJ and CDR3 sequence profiling was genomic DNA. Each CDR3 protein gets one entry after TCRdb re-called the reads with MiXCR. This table has 300,000 or so distinct CDR3 sequences, under 60% appearing once. An expansion of CD8+CD57+ cells by flow cytometry had been shown in patients chosen for sequencing. Severe acquired aplastic anemia was the diagnosis recorded for all patients. No therapy had been given to the patients at the time of blood sampling. This record comes from a study of CD8+CD57+ T cells in acquired aplastic anemia. The study's findings and limits: Researchers reported that CD8+ Simpson's diversity was not significantly different in patients versus controls. Sharing between patients and controls was observed for roughly 29 CD8+ CDR3 sequences.

Germline V lookup: CDR1 SGDLS, CDR2 YYNGEE. V was clipped by 4 bases and J by 8 bases, with 13 bases between them. This CDR3 spans 14 amino acids. This TCR came from a human donor with aplastic anemia. The V call is TRBV9, the J call TRBJ1-6, with D possibly matching TRBD1 (6 bases). Sequencing was carried out using sorted CD4+, CD8+, or CD8+CD57+ T cells (not recorded which) from PBMCs. The CDR3 coding sequence is TGTGCCAGCAGCACCCGACAGGAGCATTCACCCCTCCACTTT. Translating gives CASSTRQEHSPLHF.